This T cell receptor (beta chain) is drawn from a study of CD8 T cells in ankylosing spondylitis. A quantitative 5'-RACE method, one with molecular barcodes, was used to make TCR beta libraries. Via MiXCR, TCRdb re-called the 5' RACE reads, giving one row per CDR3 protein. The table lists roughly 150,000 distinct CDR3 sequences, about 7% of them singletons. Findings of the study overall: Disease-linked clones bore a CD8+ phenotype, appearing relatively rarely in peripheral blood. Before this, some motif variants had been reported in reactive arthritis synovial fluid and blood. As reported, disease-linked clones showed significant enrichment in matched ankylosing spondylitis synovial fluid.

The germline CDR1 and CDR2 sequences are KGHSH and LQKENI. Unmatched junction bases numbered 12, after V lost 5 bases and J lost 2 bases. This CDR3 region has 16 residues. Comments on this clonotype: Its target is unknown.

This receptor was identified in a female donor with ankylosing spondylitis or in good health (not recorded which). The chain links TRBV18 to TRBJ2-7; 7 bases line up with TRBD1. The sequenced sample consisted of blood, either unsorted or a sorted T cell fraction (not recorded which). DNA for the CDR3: TGTGCCAGCTCATCTCCGGACAGGTCGGGACCCTACGAGCAGTACTTC. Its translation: CASSSPDRSGPYEQYF.